Shown below are 2 T cell receptor beta chains from a single sample sequenced in a study of cytomegalovirus exposure and HLA in healthy donors. Researchers ran the PCR with 60 Vbeta and 13 Jbeta primers. TCRdb's table, derived via immunoSEQ multiplex PCR, lists solely in-frame clones and lacks some. The repertoire has 150,000 to 200,000 clones, about 80% of them found once; the top ten carry under 2.5%. The material sequenced was PBMCs. Source of these receptors: a woman in her twenties or thirties in good health and CMV-seronegative.

This clone appeared a single time. V and J are TRBV5-1 and TRBJ2-5, with D uncertain. The J call is doubtful: the DNA matches TRBJ2-7 better. The length of the CDR3 is 14 residues. Per germline, CDR1 SGHRS and CDR2 YFSETQ. This chain's CDR3 is CASSLAVNSYEQYF. In DNA, the CDR3 is TGCGCCAGCAGCTTGGCCGTGAACTCCTACGAGCAGTACTTC.

This rearrangement joins TRBV28 to TRBJ1-1; D uncertain. Germline-derived CDR1 and CDR2 are MDHEN and SYDVKM. CDR3 length: 13 residues. V lost 3 bases, J lost 1 base, and 6 bases lay in between. The CDR3 is CASSLLKNTEAFF. DNA for the CDR3: TGTGCCAGCAGTTTGCTAAAGAACACTGAAGCTTTCTTT.